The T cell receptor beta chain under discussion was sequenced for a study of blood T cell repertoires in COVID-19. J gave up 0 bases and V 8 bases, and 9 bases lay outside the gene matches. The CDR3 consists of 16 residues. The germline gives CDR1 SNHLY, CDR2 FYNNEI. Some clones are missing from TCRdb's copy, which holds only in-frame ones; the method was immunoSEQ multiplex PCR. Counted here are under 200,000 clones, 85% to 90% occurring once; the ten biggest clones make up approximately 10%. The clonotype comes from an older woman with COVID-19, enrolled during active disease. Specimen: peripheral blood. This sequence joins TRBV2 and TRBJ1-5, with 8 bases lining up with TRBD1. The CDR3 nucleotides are TGTGCCAGCCTTGGACAGGGTTTTTCTAGCAATCAGCCCCAGCATTTT. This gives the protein CASLGQGFSSNQPQHF.